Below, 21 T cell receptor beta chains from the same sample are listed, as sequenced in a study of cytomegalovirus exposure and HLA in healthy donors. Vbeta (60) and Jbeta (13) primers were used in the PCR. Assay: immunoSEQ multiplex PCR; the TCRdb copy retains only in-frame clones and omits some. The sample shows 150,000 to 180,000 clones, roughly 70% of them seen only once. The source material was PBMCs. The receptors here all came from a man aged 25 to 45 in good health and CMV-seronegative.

CDR3 protein: CASSPTGGETQYF. CDR3 coding DNA: TGCGCCAGCAGCCCTACAGGGGGGGAGACCCAGTACTTC. The chain carries TRBV5-1 and TRBJ2-5, with 8 bases aligning to TRBD1. The V segment lost 4 bases and the J segment 5 bases; nucleotides outside the gene matches: 4. This CDR3 has 13 residues. Per germline, CDR1 SGHRS and CDR2 YFSETQ.

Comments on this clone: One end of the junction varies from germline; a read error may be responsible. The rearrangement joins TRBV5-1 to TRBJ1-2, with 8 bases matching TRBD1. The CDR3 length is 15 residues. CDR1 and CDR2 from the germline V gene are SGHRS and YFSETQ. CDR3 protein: CASSTGTGVNYGYPF. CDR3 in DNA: TGCGCCAGCAGCACCGGGACAGGCGTAAACTATGGCTACCCCTTC.

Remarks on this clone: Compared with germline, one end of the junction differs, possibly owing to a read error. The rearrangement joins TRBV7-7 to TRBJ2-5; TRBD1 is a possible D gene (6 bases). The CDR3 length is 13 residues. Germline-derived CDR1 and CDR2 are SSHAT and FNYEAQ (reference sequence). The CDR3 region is CASSLGRGETQYF. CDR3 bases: TGTGCTAGCAGCTTAGGCAGGGGAGAGACCCAGTACTTC.

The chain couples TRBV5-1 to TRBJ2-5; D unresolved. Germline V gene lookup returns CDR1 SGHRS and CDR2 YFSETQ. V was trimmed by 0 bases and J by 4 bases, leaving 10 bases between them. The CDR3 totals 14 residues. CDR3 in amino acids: CASSLVPATETQYF. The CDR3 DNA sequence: TGCGCCAGCAGCTTGGTCCCCGCTACAGAGACCCAGTACTTC. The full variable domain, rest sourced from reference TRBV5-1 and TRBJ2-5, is KAGVTQTPRYLIKTRGQQVTLSCSPISGHRSVSWYQQTPGQGLQFLFEYFSETQRNKGNFPGRFSGRQFSNSRSEMNVSTLELGDSALYLCASSLVPATETQYFGPGTRLLVL.

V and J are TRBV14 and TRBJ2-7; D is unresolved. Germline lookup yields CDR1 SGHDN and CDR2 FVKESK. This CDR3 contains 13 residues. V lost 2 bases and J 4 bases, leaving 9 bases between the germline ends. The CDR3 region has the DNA TGTGCCAGCAGCCAATTTGCCGGGTACGAGCAGTACTTC. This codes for CASSQFAGYEQYF.

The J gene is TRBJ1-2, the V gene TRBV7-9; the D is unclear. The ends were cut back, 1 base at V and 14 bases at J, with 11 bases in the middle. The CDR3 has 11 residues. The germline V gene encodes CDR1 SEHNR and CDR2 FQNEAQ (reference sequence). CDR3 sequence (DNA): TGTGCCAGCAGCTTAGGGTCCGGTCCTACCTTC. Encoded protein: CASSLGSGPTF.

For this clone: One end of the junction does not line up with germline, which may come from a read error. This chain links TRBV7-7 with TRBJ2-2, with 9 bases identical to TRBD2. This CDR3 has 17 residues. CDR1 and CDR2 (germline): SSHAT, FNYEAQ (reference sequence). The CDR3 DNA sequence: TGTGCTAGCAGCTTAGGGCAGCGGGGGGCTGACACCGGGGAGCTGTTTTTT. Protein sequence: CASSLGQRGADTGELFF.

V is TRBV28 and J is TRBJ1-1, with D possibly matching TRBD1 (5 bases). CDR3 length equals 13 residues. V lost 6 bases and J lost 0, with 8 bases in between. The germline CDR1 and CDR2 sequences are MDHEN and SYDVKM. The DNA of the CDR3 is TGTGCCAGCAGCGGGGGACTGAACACTGAAGCTTTCTTT. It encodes CASSGGLNTEAFF.

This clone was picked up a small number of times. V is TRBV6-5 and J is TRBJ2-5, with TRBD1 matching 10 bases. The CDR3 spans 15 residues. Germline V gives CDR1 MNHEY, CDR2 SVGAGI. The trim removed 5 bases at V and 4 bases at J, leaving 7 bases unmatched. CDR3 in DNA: TGTGCCAGCAGTGCCGGGACAGGGGTGCGAGAGACCCAGTACTTC. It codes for CASSAGTGVRETQYF.

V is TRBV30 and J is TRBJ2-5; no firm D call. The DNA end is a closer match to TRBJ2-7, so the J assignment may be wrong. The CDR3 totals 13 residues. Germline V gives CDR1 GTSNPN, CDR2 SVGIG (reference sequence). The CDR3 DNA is TGTGCCTGGAGTGGAGACCAATACTACGAGCAGTACTTC. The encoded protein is CAWSGDQYYEQYF.

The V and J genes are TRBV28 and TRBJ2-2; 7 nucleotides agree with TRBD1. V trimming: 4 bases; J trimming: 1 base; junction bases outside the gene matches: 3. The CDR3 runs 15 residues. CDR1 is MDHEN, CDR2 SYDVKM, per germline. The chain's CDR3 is CASSSYRGNTGELFF. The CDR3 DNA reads TGTGCCAGCAGTTCGTACAGGGGGAACACCGGGGAGCTGTTTTTT.

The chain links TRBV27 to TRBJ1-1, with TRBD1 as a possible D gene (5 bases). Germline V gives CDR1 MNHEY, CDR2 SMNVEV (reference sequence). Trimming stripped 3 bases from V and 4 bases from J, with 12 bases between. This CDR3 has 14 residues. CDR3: CASSFEGVGTEAFF. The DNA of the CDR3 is TGTGCCAGCAGTTTCGAAGGGGTGGGCACTGAAGCTTTCTTT.

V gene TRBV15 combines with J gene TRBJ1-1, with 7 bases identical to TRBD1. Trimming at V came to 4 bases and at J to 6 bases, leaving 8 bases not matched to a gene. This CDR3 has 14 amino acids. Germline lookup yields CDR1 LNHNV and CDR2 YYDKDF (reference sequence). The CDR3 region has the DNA TGTGCCACCAGCACTCAGACAGGGTCCGCTGAAGCTTTCTTT. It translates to CATSTQTGSAEAFF. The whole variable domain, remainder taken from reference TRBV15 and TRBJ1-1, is DAMVIQNPRYQVTQFGKPVTLSCSQTLNHNVMYWYQQKSSQAPKLLFHYYDKDFNNEADTPDNFQSRRPNTSFCFLDIRSPGLGDTAMYLCATSTQTGSAEAFFGQGTRLTVV.

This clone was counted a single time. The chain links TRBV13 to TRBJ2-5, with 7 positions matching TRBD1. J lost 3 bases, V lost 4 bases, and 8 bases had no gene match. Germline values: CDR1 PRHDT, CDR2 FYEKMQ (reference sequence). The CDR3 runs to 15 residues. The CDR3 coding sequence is TGTGCCAGCAGCTCGGTGACAGGGCCGAAAGAGACCCAGTACTTC. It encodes CASSSVTGPKETQYF.

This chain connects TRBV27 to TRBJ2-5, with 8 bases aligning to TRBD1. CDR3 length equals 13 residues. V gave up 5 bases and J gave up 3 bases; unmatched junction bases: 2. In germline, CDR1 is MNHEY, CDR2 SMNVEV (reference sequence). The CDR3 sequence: CASSMTGEETQYF. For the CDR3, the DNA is TGTGCCAGCAGTATGACAGGGGAAGAGACCCAGTACTTC.

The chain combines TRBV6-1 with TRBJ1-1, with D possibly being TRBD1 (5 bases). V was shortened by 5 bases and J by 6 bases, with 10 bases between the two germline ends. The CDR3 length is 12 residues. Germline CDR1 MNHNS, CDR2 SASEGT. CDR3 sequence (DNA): TGTGCCAGCAGTCGCCGACAGTCTGAAGCTTTCTTT. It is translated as CASSRRQSEAFF.

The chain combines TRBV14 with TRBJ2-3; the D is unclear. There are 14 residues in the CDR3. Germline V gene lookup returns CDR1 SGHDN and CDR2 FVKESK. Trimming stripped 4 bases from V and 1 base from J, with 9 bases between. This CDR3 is CASSPRAGTDTQYF. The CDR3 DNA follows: TGTGCCAGCAGCCCTAGAGCAGGCACAGATACGCAGTATTTT.

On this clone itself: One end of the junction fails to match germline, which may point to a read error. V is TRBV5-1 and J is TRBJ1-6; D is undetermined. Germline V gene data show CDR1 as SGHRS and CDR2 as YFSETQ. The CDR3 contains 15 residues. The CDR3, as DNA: TGCGCCAGCAGCTTTGGAGCTCCTTATAATTCACCCCTCAACTTT. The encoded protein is CASSFGAPYNSPLNF.

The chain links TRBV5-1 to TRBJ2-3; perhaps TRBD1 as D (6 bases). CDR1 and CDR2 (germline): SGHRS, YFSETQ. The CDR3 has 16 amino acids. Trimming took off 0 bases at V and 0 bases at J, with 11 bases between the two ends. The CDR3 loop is CASSLDWDISTDTQYF. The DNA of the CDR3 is TGCGCCAGCAGCTTGGATTGGGACATCAGCACAGATACGCAGTATTTT.

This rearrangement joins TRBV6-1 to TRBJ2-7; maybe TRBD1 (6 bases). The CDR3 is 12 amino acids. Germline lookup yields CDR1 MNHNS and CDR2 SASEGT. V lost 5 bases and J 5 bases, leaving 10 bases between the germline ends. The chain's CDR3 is CASSSTGNEQYF. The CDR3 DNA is TGTGCCAGCAGTAGTACAGGGAACGAGCAGTACTTC.

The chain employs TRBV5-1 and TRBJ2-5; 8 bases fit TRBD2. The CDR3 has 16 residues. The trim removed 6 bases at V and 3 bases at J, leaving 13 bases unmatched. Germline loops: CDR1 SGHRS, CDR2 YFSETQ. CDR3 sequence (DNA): TGCGCCAGCACTTGGCGGGGTAGCGGGGCCAAAGAGACCCAGTACTTC. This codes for CASTWRGSGAKETQYF.